The present T cell receptor beta chain was sequenced within a study of shared T cell receptors in the human thymus. CDR3 length equals 16 residues. J lost 1 base, V lost 2 bases, and 8 bases had no gene match. Germline V gene lookup returns CDR1 GTSNPN and CDR2 SVGIG (reference sequence). Some clones are missing from TCRdb's copy, which holds only in-frame ones; the method was immunoSEQ multiplex PCR. The table shows hundreds of thousands of clones, with around 89% occurring only once. This sample also appeared in a second study, on human thymus T cells. This second study notes: During corrective heart surgery, resections were taken, and the thymus tissue came from them. Seemingly biased V and J gene usage marked thymic and blood repertoires. Unrelated individuals reportedly shared highly overlapping thymic TCR repertoires.

The sequence derives from a boy younger than two with a congenital heart defect. Sequencing was carried out using thymocytes. The rearrangement joins TRBV30 to TRBJ2-7; 10 positions agree with TRBD2. The CDR3 DNA is TGTGCCTGGAGTCAGCGGGAGGGCCCGGGGTCCTACGAGCAGTACTTC. This encodes CAWSQREGPGSYEQYF.